The 2 T cell receptor beta chains in this list originate from one sample, sequenced in a study of vaccination and CD4 T cells after COVID-19. Cultured CD4+ T cell DNA underwent sequencing with the Oncomine TCR Beta short-read assay. TCRdb reprocessed the PCR reads via MiXCR and lists one record per CDR3 protein. Here the sample spans some 13,000 distinct CDR3 sequences, roughly 27% being singletons. The treatment is: approximately nine-day PBMC culture with coronavirus spike peptide pools or control peptides (ViraFEST assay). No antigens are known for them. Sequenced input: cultured CD4+ T cells from blood. These receptors came from a human donor with COVID-19.

This clonotype was counted between two and nine times. V usage is TRBV20-1 and J usage is TRBJ1-2, with unresolved D. The CDR3 covers 14 residues. V dropped 2 bases and J dropped 0 bases, with 10 bases sitting between them. The germline V gene has CDR1 DFQATT and CDR2 SNEGSKA (reference sequence). The CDR3 nucleotides are TGCAGTGCTAGATTACCGACGGCTAACTATGGCTACACCTTC. The encoded protein is CSARLPTANYGYTF.

This chain joins TRBV3-1 and TRBJ1-2, with 7 bases identical to TRBD1. The germline CDR1 and CDR2 sequences are LGHDT and YNNKEL (reference sequence). The ends lost 2 bases at V and 7 bases at J; junction bases unmatched: 7. The CDR3 runs 14 residues. The chain's CDR3 is CASSQTAQGVGYTF. The CDR3 coding sequence is TGTGCCAGCAGCCAAACCGCTCAGGGGGTTGGCTACACCTTC.